These 23 T cell receptor beta chains were all obtained from the same sample, sequenced in a study of T cells of healthy individuals. TCRdb reprocessed the 5' RACE reads with MiXCR, giving one entry per CDR3 protein. The repertoire holds over 40,000 distinct CDR3 sequences, about 4.2% seen once, with less than 9.5% in the top ten. These receptors came from a human donor in good health.

In its sample, this clonotype was seen many times. The chain is built from TRBV12-3 or TRBV12-4 and TRBJ2-7, with D maybe TRBD1 (6 bases). CDR3 length: 14 amino acids. Trimming took 5 bases from V and 7 from J, leaving 18 bases between them. The CDR3 loop reads CASSPGTSGEEQYF. CDR3 nucleotide sequence: TGTGCCAGCAGTCCCGGGACATCAGGTGAGGAGCAGTACTTC.

This clonotype has at least ten counts. The chain is built from TRBV30 and TRBJ1-6; 7 bases fit TRBD1. From germline, CDR1 is GTSNPN and CDR2 SVGIG (reference sequence). Losses at the gene ends were 2 bases for V and 6 bases for J; bases not matched to a gene: 4. CDR3 length equals 14 residues. Here the CDR3 reads CAWSTGTANSPLHF. CDR3 in DNA: TGTGCCTGGAGTACCGGGACAGCTAATTCACCCCTCCACTTT.

This clonotype occurred many times. The gene calls are TRBV20-1 and TRBJ1-2; no reliable D call. V lost 3 bases to trimming and J lost 7 bases, with 9 bases between them. This CDR3 has 11 amino acids. Per the germline V gene, CDR1 is DFQATT and CDR2 is SNEGSKA (reference sequence). The CDR3 DNA is TGCAGTGCTAGTGCCGGCGGTGGCTACACCTTC. Residues: CSASAGGGYTF.

This clonotype was found many times. J is TRBJ2-3 and V is TRBV7-2, with 9 nucleotides matching TRBD2. Trimming removed 2 bases from V and 1 base from J; junction bases left unmatched: 7. Per germline, CDR1 SGHTA and CDR2 FQGNSA. The CDR3 is 17 amino acids. CDR3 DNA: TGTGCCAGCAGCTTACTGGCGGGGGGGACAGGCACAGATACGCAGTATTTT. Translating gives CASSLLAGGTGTDTQYF.

The table lists this clonotype with many counts. The V call is TRBV5-1, the J call TRBJ1-1, with 7 bases lining up with TRBD1. Germline CDR1 reads SGHRS; CDR2 reads YFSETQ. V lost 2 bases to trimming and J lost 5 bases; unmatched junction nucleotides: 3. This CDR3 has 13 residues. The CDR3 DNA follows: TGCGCCAGCAGCTTTGGACAGGCGACTGAAGCTTTCTTT. Translating it yields CASSFGQATEAFF.

V gene TRBV2 combines with J gene TRBJ1-5, with D perhaps TRBD1 (6 bases). The ends were cut back, 4 bases at V and 9 bases at J, with 22 bases in the middle. The CDR3 consists of 16 residues. The germline V gene encodes CDR1 SNHLY and CDR2 FYNNEI. CDR3 sequence: CASSVEGGHSNWPQHF. The CDR3 DNA follows: TGTGCCAGCAGTGTGGAGGGGGGCCACTCCAATTGGCCCCAGCATTTT.

There are a few counts of this clonotype. The V gene is TRBV11-1, the J gene TRBJ2-7; 8 bases are a match to TRBD1. Germline-derived CDR1 and CDR2 are SGHAT and FQDESV (reference sequence). The CDR3 spans 14 residues. The J segment lost 2 bases and the V segment lost 3 bases, leaving 3 bases of the junction unmatched. The CDR3 coding sequence is TGTGCCAGCAGCTTGAACAGGGGGGCCTACGAGCAGTACTTC. It encodes CASSLNRGAYEQYF.

This clonotype was recorded at least ten times. This rearrangement joins TRBV5-6 to TRBJ2-1; 15 bases map to TRBD2. Germline trimming cut 4 bases from V and 4 bases from J; bases unmatched to any gene: 9. Germline V CDR1 and CDR2: SGHDT, YYEEEE. The CDR3 length is 18 residues. The CDR3, as DNA: TGTGCCAGCAGCCCGGGACTAGCGGGGGGCCCCCCATACAATGAGCAGTTCTTC. Translated: CASSPGLAGGPPYNEQFF.

This clonotype was seen many times. V usage is TRBV6-2 or TRBV6-3 and J usage is TRBJ2-7, with D perhaps matching TRBD2 (5 bases). Trimming left V 5 bases short and J 9 bases short, with 17 bases between. The germline CDR1 and CDR2 sequences are MNHEY and SVGEGT. The CDR3 is 13 residues long. The CDR3, as DNA: TGTGCCAGCAGTCCTCGGACGCGTCGGGGGCAGTACTTC. Its protein is CASSPRTRRGQYF.

This clonotype was found a few times. The chain has TRBV5-1 and TRBJ1-1; 7 bases fit TRBD1. Germline loops: CDR1 SGHRS, CDR2 YFSETQ. Germline trimming cut 5 bases from V and 0 bases from J; bases unmatched to any gene: 4. CDR3 length: 14 amino acids. This CDR3 is CASRGQSLNTEAFF. The CDR3 DNA sequence: TGCGCCAGCAGGGGACAGAGCCTGAACACTGAAGCTTTCTTT. Complete variable domain (other parts from reference TRBV5-1 and TRBJ1-1): KAGVTQTPRYLIKTRGQQVTLSCSPISGHRSVSWYQQTPGQGLQFLFEYFSETQRNKGNFPGRFSGRQFSNSRSEMNVSTLELGDSALYLCASRGQSLNTEAFFGQGTRLTVV.

This clonotype was seen many times. The V gene is TRBV7-2, the J gene TRBJ1-4; TRBD1 aligns across 7 bases. The J segment lost 5 bases and the V segment lost 4 bases, leaving 7 bases of the junction unmatched. This CDR3 region has 15 residues. The germline CDR1 and CDR2 sequences are SGHTA and FQGNSA. CDR3 residues: CASSSQTGPNEKLFF. CDR3 in DNA: TGTGCCAGCAGCTCTCAGACAGGGCCGAATGAAAAACTGTTTTTT.

In this sample, this clonotype turned up many times. The rearrangement joins TRBV7-9 to TRBJ1-5; D not resolved. The CDR3 runs to 14 residues. V lost 5 bases and J lost 0, with 8 bases in between. Germline V gene sequence: CDR1 SEHNR, CDR2 FQNEAQ (reference sequence). CDR3 sequence reads: CASSTDYSNQPQHF. The CDR3 bases are TGTGCCAGCAGCACAGATTATAGCAATCAGCCCCAGCATTTT.

This clonotype was counted many times. The J gene is TRBJ2-7, the V gene TRBV27; D is ambiguous. This CDR3 has 15 residues. The V gene's germline CDR1 is MNHEY and CDR2 SMNVEV (reference sequence). V lost 4 bases, J lost 3 bases, and 16 bases lay in between. The chain's CDR3 is CASSSPVRGHYEQYF. In DNA form, the CDR3 reads TGTGCCAGCAGTTCCCCGGTTCGAGGTCACTACGAGCAGTACTTC.

This clonotype was counted only a few times. The V gene is TRBV5-4, the J gene TRBJ2-3; 7 nucleotides match TRBD1. J lost 0 bases, V lost 2 bases, and 3 bases had no gene match. Germline V gene sequence: CDR1 SGHNT, CDR2 YYREEE (reference sequence). The CDR3 spans 15 residues. CDR3 bases: TGTGCCAGCAGCTTCCGACAGGGAAGCACAGATACGCAGTATTTT. Its protein is CASSFRQGSTDTQYF.

The rearrangement links TRBV7-8 to TRBJ2-5, with 16 positions matching TRBD2. CDR1 SGHVS and CDR2 FQNEAQ come from the germline V gene. The CDR3 extends over 19 amino acids. The junction had 13 bases not matched to a gene; V was cut back by 5 bases and J by 4 bases. CDR3 sequence (DNA): TGTGCCAGCAGCCCCTCCCTCGGGACTAGCGGGGGGGCCGGAGAGACCCAGTACTTC. Its protein product is CASSPSLGTSGGAGETQYF.

This clonotype was detected a few times. The J gene is TRBJ2-3, the V gene TRBV11-2, with TRBD1 as a possible D gene (5 bases). Trimming took 1 base from V and 3 from J, leaving 14 bases between them. Germline-derived CDR1 and CDR2 are SGHAT and FQNNGV. The CDR3 is made up of 16 amino acids. The CDR3 region is CASSLGEGAVTDTQYF. The CDR3 DNA sequence: TGTGCCAGCAGCTTAGGGGAAGGGGCGGTTACAGATACGCAGTATTTT.

This clonotype showed up many times. The chain joins TRBV20-1 to TRBJ2-3, with TRBD2 matching 11 bases. CDR3 length: 17 residues. The V gene end was trimmed by 5 bases and the J gene end by 0 bases; junction bases not matched to a gene: 10. Germline V gene sequence: CDR1 DFQATT, CDR2 SNEGSKA (reference sequence). The CDR3 sequence: CSAQPTSGAPSTDTQYF. The CDR3 DNA reads as TGCAGTGCTCAGCCGACTAGCGGGGCCCCCAGCACAGATACGCAGTATTTT.

The rearrangement uses TRBV14 and TRBJ1-1, with D possibly being TRBD1 (5 bases). CDR3 length: 18 amino acids. Germline lookup yields CDR1 SGHDN and CDR2 FVKESK. V was clipped by 0 bases and J by 5 bases, with 22 bases between them. In nucleotides, the CDR3 is TGTGCCAGCAGCCAAGATTGGGGGGGGGGTCCCGGGTGGACTGAAGCTTTCTTT. Translated, it gives CASSQDWGGGPGWTEAFF.

The chain is built from TRBV5-1 and TRBJ2-5; D is possibly TRBD1 or TRBD2 (6 bases each). The CDR3 has 16 amino acids. Per the germline V gene, CDR1 is SGHRS and CDR2 is YFSETQ. Trimming removed 0 bases at V and 5 bases at J, with 17 bases between. In DNA, the CDR3 is TGCGCCAGCAGCTTGGATCTCCGGGGGCGCGGGGAGACCCAGTACTTC. Translation gives CASSLDLRGRGETQYF.

V gene TRBV2 combines with J gene TRBJ2-5; D not certain. The germline gives CDR1 SNHLY, CDR2 FYNNEI. V was cut by 8 bases and J by 1 base, with 11 bases left in between. This CDR3 has 13 amino acids. CDR3 nucleotide sequence: TGTGCCAGCTTAGGGCCATTCCAAGAGACCCAGTACTTC. This gives the protein CASLGPFQETQYF.

This clonotype was counted at least ten times. The chain uses TRBV29-1 and TRBJ1-3; D is undetermined. Germline V gene data show CDR1 as SQVTM and CDR2 as ANQGSEA. The CDR3 runs 11 residues. Trimming shortened V by 7 bases and J by 0 bases, and 4 bases separated the two germline ends. The CDR3 spells CSGSSGNTIYF. CDR3 DNA: TGCAGCGGGAGCTCTGGAAACACCATATATTTT.

The chain is built from TRBV27 and TRBJ2-1; D is uncertain. The length of the CDR3 is 13 residues. V shed 1 base and J shed 14 bases, with 15 bases lying between them. The germline CDR1 and CDR2 sequences are MNHEY and SMNVEV (reference sequence). The CDR3 DNA reads TGTGCCAGCAGTTTATTAATGACGGGCCCTAAGTTCTTC. Translation gives CASSLLMTGPKFF.

This clonotype was detected a few times. The chain has TRBV5-1 and TRBJ2-1; TRBD1 agrees at 8 bases. CDR1 SGHRS and CDR2 YFSETQ come from the germline V gene. The CDR3 runs to 14 residues. The ends lost 3 bases at V and 6 bases at J; junction bases unmatched: 5. CDR3 amino acids: CASSSGQGSNEQFF. CDR3 nucleotides: TGCGCCAGCAGCTCAGGACAGGGATCCAATGAGCAGTTCTTC.